The T cell receptor (beta chain) described here comes from a study of cytomegalovirus exposure and HLA in healthy donors. Study-wide background: Within the Caucasian-associated ancestry cluster were under 85% of the roughly 400 genotyped donors. Whole-study findings and limits: At a 0.05 false discovery rate, a later analysis found some 18,000 TCR beta sequences to be associated with HLA alleles. TCR association rates varied by HLA locus in a later analysis, with DRB1 highest and HLA-C lowest.

PCR involved 60 Vbeta and 13 Jbeta primers. Some clones are missing from TCRdb's copy, which holds only in-frame ones; the method was immunoSEQ multiplex PCR. Here the sample spans roughly 130,000 clones, about four fifths being singletons. The germline V and J ends were trimmed by 5 bases and 3 bases, with 11 bases remaining between them. Germline CDR1 MNHEY, CDR2 SMNVEV (reference sequence). This CDR3 has 14 residues. Concerning this clone itself: Its matching antigen is unknown.

Regarding donors, all were healthy bone marrow donors. The rearrangement joins TRBV27 to TRBJ1-5; D gene ambiguous. This receptor was obtained from a man aged 25 to 40 in good health and CMV-seronegative. The sample was PBMCs. CDR3 bases: TGTGCCAGCAGTCGCGAGAGAAACAATCAGCCCCAGCATTTT. Its protein product is CASSRERNNQPQHF.